Presented here are 23 T cell receptor beta chains from one specimen sequenced in a study of identical twins. TCRdb independently ran MiXCR on the 5' RACE reads; one entry per CDR3 protein. The repertoire holds approximately 300,000 distinct CDR3 sequences, over 8.5% seen once, with 6% to 8.5% in the top ten. These sequences were also reported in another study, on yellow fever vaccine responses in identical twins.

Sequences were obtained from CD8+ T cells sorted from blood. These TCRs come from a woman aged 18 to 35 in good health.

The chain joins TRBV18 to TRBJ2-5; perhaps TRBD2 as D (5 bases). The CDR3 extends over 12 amino acids. The germline gives CDR1 KGHSH, CDR2 LQKENI. Trimming removed 2 bases from V and 5 bases from J, with 6 bases in between. DNA for the CDR3: TGTGCCAGCTCACCAGAGCGGGAGACCCAGTACTTC. Protein: CASSPERETQYF.

The chain carries TRBV5-1 and TRBJ1-2; tentative D call: TRBD1 (6 bases). The V end was cut by 4 bases, the J end by 8 bases, with 12 bases between. CDR1 is SGHRS, CDR2 YFSETQ, per germline. This CDR3 has 12 residues. The CDR3 here is CASSPGAEGYTF. CDR3 in DNA: TGCGCCAGCAGCCCGGGGGCTGAAGGCTACACCTTC.

The chain employs TRBV19 and TRBJ2-5; TRBD1 matches at 7 bases. Germline V CDR1 and CDR2: LNHDA, SQIVND (reference sequence). The CDR3 has 15 residues. V shed 5 bases and J 3 bases; nucleotides not matched to a gene: 9. This CDR3 is CASSVDRDREETQYF. The CDR3 region has the DNA TGTGCCAGTAGTGTGGACCGGGACAGAGAAGAGACCCAGTACTTC.

This clonotype has more than one count but fewer than ten. The V gene is TRBV4-2, the J gene TRBJ2-1; 7 nucleotides agree with TRBD2. Germline V gene sequence: CDR1 LGHNA, CDR2 YNFKEQ. J was trimmed by 2 bases and V by 0 bases; bases with no gene match: 7. The CDR3 is 17 residues long. This CDR3 is CASSQEGLAVAYNEQFF. The CDR3 DNA reads TGTGCCAGCAGCCAAGAAGGGCTAGCGGTCGCCTACAATGAGCAGTTCTTC.

At least ten counts were recorded for this clonotype. The genes are TRBV3-1 and TRBJ2-4, with a possible D match to TRBD1 (6 bases). The CDR3 spans 16 residues. The ends were cut back, 3 bases at V and 3 bases at J, with 15 bases in the middle. Germline CDR1 reads LGHDT; CDR2 reads YNNKEL (reference sequence). The DNA of the CDR3 is TGTGCCAGCAGCCAGGCCGGGGCAGGGGACAAAAACATTCAGTACTTC. Protein sequence: CASSQAGAGDKNIQYF.

The table lists this clonotype with many counts. The V call is TRBV28, the J call TRBJ2-1, with 12 bases matching TRBD1. Germline V gene sequence: CDR1 MDHEN, CDR2 SYDVKM. This CDR3 comprises 16 residues. V gave up 3 bases and J gave up 8 bases; unmatched junction bases: 8. In nucleotides, the CDR3 is TGTGCCAGCAGTTTTCTGCTGGGGACAGGGGGCGATGAGCAGTTCTTC. Amino acids: CASSFLLGTGGDEQFF.

The rearrangement uses TRBV4-3 and TRBJ1-5; unclear D gene. V shed 3 bases and J shed 4 bases, with 13 bases lying between them. The CDR3 contains 15 residues. In germline, CDR1 is LGHNA, CDR2 YSLEER. DNA of the CDR3: TGCGCCAGCAGCCACCTATTGGGTGGGAATCAGCCCCAGCATTTT. It codes for CASSHLLGGNQPQHF.

Many counts were recorded for this clonotype. V usage is TRBV6-1 and J usage is TRBJ2-5, with 12 bases identical to TRBD2. The V gene's germline CDR1 is MNHNS and CDR2 SASEGT. The CDR3 runs to 17 residues. The junction had 11 bases not matched to a gene; V was cut back by 7 bases and J by 2 bases. The CDR3 nucleotides read TGTGCCAGCACCCTAATGGCTAGCGGGGGGGCGCAAGAGACCCAGTACTTC. This gives the protein CASTLMASGGAQETQYF.

This clonotype occurred many times. The chain employs TRBV27 and TRBJ2-7; 9 positions agree with TRBD1. The V gene end was trimmed by 3 bases and the J gene end by 4 bases; junction bases not matched to a gene: 4. Germline V gene data show CDR1 as MNHEY and CDR2 as SMNVEV (reference sequence). The length of the CDR3 is 14 residues. The CDR3 loop is CASSFGDREYEQYF. The DNA for the CDR3 is TGTGCCAGCAGTTTTGGGGACAGGGAGTACGAGCAGTACTTC.

This clonotype was seen many times. The CDR3 here is CASSQEAGGNYNEQFF. The CDR3 DNA reads TGCGCCAGCAGCCAAGAAGCGGGAGGTAACTACAATGAGCAGTTCTTC. The chain carries TRBV4-1 and TRBJ2-1; 9 bases line up with TRBD2. The CDR3 covers 16 residues. After removal of 0 bases from V and 3 bases from J, the junction contained 3 bases not matched to a gene. Germline lookup yields CDR1 MGHRA and CDR2 YSYEKL.

The chain combines TRBV5-1 with TRBJ1-1, with unresolved D. Trimming stripped 3 bases from V and 2 bases from J, with 11 bases between. The V gene's germline CDR1 is SGHRS and CDR2 YFSETQ. This CDR3 has 14 amino acids. CDR3 coding DNA: TGCGCCAGCAGCTCCGACATTCTAAACACTGAAGCTTTCTTT. This codes for CASSSDILNTEAFF.

Concerning this clonotype: Sequence at one end of the junction differs from germline and may be a read error. The chain carries TRBV4-3 and TRBJ2-2; 8 bases map to TRBD1. In germline, CDR1 is LGHNA, CDR2 YSLEER. The CDR3 runs 18 residues. CDR3 region: CVSSQDPPDRAVWGELFF. In nucleotides, the CDR3 is TGCGTCAGCAGCCAAGATCCCCCGGACAGGGCAGTATGGGGGGAGCTGTTTTTT.

This clonotype has a handful of counts. This sequence joins TRBV27 and TRBJ2-7; D is uncertain. Germline V lookup: CDR1 MNHEY, CDR2 SMNVEV (reference sequence). V lost 5 bases, J lost 1 base, and 12 bases lay in between. The CDR3 consists of 14 residues. The CDR3 loop reads CASSPNVGSYEQYF. The CDR3 nucleotides read TGTGCCAGCAGTCCCAATGTAGGTTCCTACGAGCAGTACTTC.

For this clonotype: Since a much larger clone is just one base distant, this may be a read error. This rearrangement joins TRBV12-3 or TRBV12-4 to TRBJ2-3; 7 positions match TRBD1. CDR3 length equals 14 residues. This chain's CDR3 is CASSFTGDTDTHYF. The CDR3 nucleotides read TGTGCCAGCAGTTTTACAGGGGACACAGATACGCACTATTTT.

This clonotype has ten or more counts. V is TRBV5-1 and J is TRBJ2-7; D is possibly TRBD1 (5 bases). Per the germline V gene, CDR1 is SGHRS and CDR2 is YFSETQ. There are 15 residues in the CDR3. The V and J ends lost 0 bases and 2 bases respectively, with 12 bases between them. The chain's CDR3 is CASSLVQDSTYEQYF. CDR3 nucleotides: TGCGCCAGCAGCTTGGTACAAGACAGCACCTACGAGCAGTACTTC.

This clonotype was seen ten or more times. The chain has TRBV10-3 and TRBJ2-7, with 9 bases matching TRBD1. Trimming at V came to 2 bases and at J to 3 bases, leaving 5 bases not matched to a gene. The CDR3 sequence is 15 residues long. CDR1 and CDR2 (germline): ENHRY, SYGVKD. CDR3 DNA sequence: TGTGCCATCAGTGAGCCCCGGACAGGGGACTACGAGCAGTACTTC. As protein: CAISEPRTGDYEQYF.

This chain uses TRBV20-1 with TRBJ2-7, with D tentatively TRBD2 (5 bases). CDR3 length equals 14 residues. Germline-derived CDR1 and CDR2 are DFQATT and SNEGSKA (reference sequence). Trimming removed 3 bases from V and 0 bases from J, with 12 bases in between. As DNA, the CDR3 is TGCAGTGCTAGCGACCGGGGAAGCTCCTACGAGCAGTACTTC. It is translated as CSASDRGSSYEQYF.

This clonotype was counted at least ten times. The rearrangement joins TRBV12-3 or TRBV12-4 to TRBJ2-5, with D unclear. The CDR3 sequence is 14 residues long. Trimming removed 3 bases from V and 4 bases from J, with 12 bases in between. CDR3 coding DNA: TGTGCCAGCAGTTTGTACGGTACAGCAGAGACCCAGTACTTC. This gives the protein CASSLYGTAETQYF.

J is TRBJ2-7 and V is TRBV7-9, with D possibly TRBD2 on 6 matching bases. This CDR3 has 16 amino acids. Germline V gene lookup returns CDR1 SEHNR and CDR2 FQNEAQ (reference sequence). Trimming removed 0 bases from V and 6 bases from J, with 18 bases in between. The CDR3 DNA follows: TGTGCCAGCAGCTTAGCGATGGGGGAGGAAGGGCTCGAGCAGTACTTC. Translated, it gives CASSLAMGEEGLEQYF.

The chain recombines TRBV4-3 with TRBJ2-7, with TRBD1 matching 8 bases. This CDR3 has 14 amino acids. Trimming at V came to 3 bases and at J to 7 bases, leaving 8 bases not matched to a gene. Germline-derived CDR1 and CDR2 are LGHNA and YSLEER. The DNA of the CDR3 is TGCGCCAGCAGCCAGAGGACAGGGTTTGGTGAGCAGTACTTC. This encodes CASSQRTGFGEQYF.

This clonotype was observed a few times. The chain uses TRBV27 and TRBJ2-5; D unresolved. Germline loops: CDR1 MNHEY, CDR2 SMNVEV (reference sequence). Trimming took off 2 bases at V and 2 bases at J, with 12 bases between the two ends. This CDR3 contains 15 residues. The CDR3 here is CASSLVGDLQETQYF. The CDR3 region has the DNA TGTGCCAGCAGTTTAGTAGGAGATTTACAAGAGACCCAGTACTTC.

The chain has TRBV18 and TRBJ2-7; 10 positions match TRBD1. Looked up from germline, CDR1 is KGHSH and CDR2 is LQKENI. The junction had 7 bases not matched to a gene; V was cut back by 3 bases and J by 2 bases. This CDR3 comprises 16 residues. CDR3 bases: TGTGCCAGCTCACCCGCGGGACAGGGGTTTCCCTACGAGCAGTACTTC. Translating gives CASSPAGQGFPYEQYF.

The V call is TRBV7-9, the J call TRBJ2-7; D possibly uses TRBD1 or TRBD2 (5 bases each). This CDR3 region has 15 residues. With 5 bases removed from V and 9 bases from J, the gap between germline ends came to 23 bases. Germline V gene data show CDR1 as SEHNR and CDR2 as FQNEAQ (reference sequence). The CDR3 sequence: CASSPDGAVGDGQYF. The CDR3, as DNA: TGTGCCAGCAGCCCCGACGGAGCGGTCGGGGACGGGCAGTACTTC. The complete variable domain, with remaining parts taken from reference TRBV7-9 and TRBJ2-7, reads DTGVSQNPRHKITKRGQNVTFRCDPISEHNRLYWYRQTLGQGPEFLTYFQNEAQLEKSRLLSDRFSAERPKGSFSTLEIQRTEQGDSAMYLCASSPDGAVGDGQYFGPGTRLTVT.